Listed below are T cell receptor beta chains from one sample, sequenced in a study of blood T cell repertoires in COVID-19. The data were produced by immunoSEQ multiplex PCR, yet TCRdb's version contains in-frame clones alone and is incomplete. Of 100,000 to 150,000 clones listed, approximately 84% are singletons. Input material: peripheral blood. The receptors come from a woman of 80 years or more with acute or convalescent COVID-19. Both conserved end residues are trimmed from each CDR3.

>TRBV12-3/TRBV12-4|11
ASSFLEGTEAF
>TRBV29-1|11
SVRRQGGYGYT
>TRBV2|13
ASSPQGAGGVEAF
>TRBV11-2|16
ASSLGHGTGRLVTEAF
>TRBV5-1|16
ASSLAPLGGTGYNEQF
>TRBV18|15
ASSPATGRGIGNTIY
>TRBV29-1|11
SVVQGEGYGYT
>TRBV21-1|15
ASSKEYHRGLDAEAF
>TRBV15|13
ATSRGDQGNTEAF
>TRBV7-6|13
ASSPAVGARYEQY
>TRBV2|14
ASTNPRDKDTDTQY
>TRBV24-1|13
ATSDCNRGNQPQH
>TRBV10-2|10
ASRDRNFGYT
>TRBV5-1|12
ASSFDQRGTEAF
>TRBV18|11
ASSPLTQGGAF
>TRBV5-6|15
ASSPGTGGLPTYGYT
>TRBV4-3|14
ASSQGVSRLTDTQY
>TRBV4-2|19
ASTMTGIPSNGAGSPYEQY
>TRBV27|16
ASSFRARISTSTDTQY
>TRBV7-7|13
ASSPGQGRSYEQY
>TRBV2|12
ASSGSGVGNEQF
>TRBV24-1|9
ATSRGLVYT
>TRBV10-3|9
AIGRGYEQY
>TRBV19|16
ASSIDPESAGGSYEQY
>TRBV7-2|12
ASSWGTSGETQY
>TRBV7-6|15
ASSLAGPRARGNTIY
>TRBV6-6|16
ASSPSGTSGGRVGELF
>TRBV30|12
AWSFKGGSYEQY
>TRBV25-1|12
ASSSLGQADGYT
>TRBV7-2|13
ASSPGGVPNTEAF
>TRBV6-5|11
ASRRNSQTEAF
>TRBV19|15
ASTRDRGLIGTGELF
>TRBV18|12
ASSPGRDLNEQY
>TRBV4-1|13
ASSQTQGNNYGYT
>TRBV10-2|16
ASTPRALADRLQETQY
>TRBV19|10
ASRERGDTQY
>TRBV3-1/TRBV3-2|14
ASSQDWGQGTYGYT
>TRBV11-2|14
ASTPATGGGTDTQY
>TRBV6-5|12
ASSYVDRGSEQF